The T cell receptor beta chain under discussion was sequenced for a study of Ad26.COV2.S vaccination and SARS-CoV-2 variants. Study-wide findings and caveats: The study found similar non-spike TCR breadth in vaccine and placebo recipients. It is possible that the TCR breadth and depth analyses underestimated the total T cell responses.

V shed 4 bases, J shed 3 bases, and the junction held 9 bases outside the gene matches. CDR3 length: 16 amino acids. The V gene's germline CDR1 is LGHDT and CDR2 YNNKEL (reference sequence). About this clone itself: Antigen unknown.

Sequencing used immunoSEQ multiplex PCR; TCRdb keeps in-frame clones, though not all of them. The profile shows about 39,000 clones, around 83% of them singletons. The rearrangement uses TRBV3-1 (or the pseudogene TRBV3-2) and TRBJ2-7, with TRBD1 identical over 10 bases. The TCR originated in a human donor who had recovered from COVID-19. The sequenced sample was peripheral blood, obtained after recovery from COVID-19. The DNA for the CDR3 is TGTGCCAGCAGCCTCCCCCCGGGACAGGGGATCTACGAGCAGTACTTC. Amino acids: CASSLPPGQGIYEQYF.